This is a list of T cell receptor beta chains from one sample in a study of long-term antiretroviral therapy in people with HIV. Some clones are missing from TCRdb's copy, which holds only in-frame ones; the method was immunoSEQ multiplex PCR. The sample holds 34,000 or so clones; approximately 85% are singletons and the top ten take 3.5% to 5%. The sample consisted of unsorted PBMCs, taken roughly 3.5 years after starting antiretroviral therapy. These TCRs come from a man younger than 35 with HIV. CDR3s include the opening cysteine and the closing phenylalanine or tryptophan. Fields, in order: CDR3 protein, CDR3 DNA, J gene, V gene, D gene, clone size. A D gene is named only where the DNA matches it firmly. A row's size may be missing; if present it is once, few, many or a size class.

CDR3 protein: CAIRITGVLNYGYTF
CDR3 DNA: TGTGCCATCAGAATAACAGGGGTCTTGAACTATGGCTACACCTTC
J gene: TRBJ1-2
V gene: TRBV10-3
D gene: TRBD1
clone size: NA

CDR3 protein: CASSSIRGRGPAQHF
CDR3 DNA: TGTGCCAGCAGCAGTATCAGGGGAAGGGGGCCTGCCCAGCATTTT
J gene: TRBJ1-5
V gene: TRBV27
D gene: TRBD1
clone size: few

CDR3 protein: CASSHRRAGANVLTF
CDR3 DNA: TGTGCCAGCAGTCACCGAAGGGCTGGGGCCAACGTCCTGACTTTC
J gene: TRBJ2-6
V gene: TRBV27
D gene: NA
clone size: NA

CDR3 protein: CASSPSEGSQARNEQFF
CDR3 DNA: TGTGCCAGCAGCCCCTCTGAAGGTTCCCAAGCGCGGAATGAGCAGTTCTTC
J gene: TRBJ2-1
V gene: TRBV7-6
D gene: NA
clone size: NA

CDR3 protein: CASRPGGLFYEQYF
CDR3 DNA: TGTGCCAGCAGACCAGGAGGGCTCTTCTACGAGCAGTACTTC
J gene: TRBJ2-7
V gene: TRBV5-6
D gene: NA
clone size: NA

CDR3 protein: CASSRRTGGGGTEAFF
CDR3 DNA: TGCGCCAGCAGCCGTAGAACAGGGGGCGGAGGCACTGAAGCTTTCTTT
J gene: TRBJ1-1
V gene: TRBV5-1
D gene: TRBD1
clone size: NA

CDR3 protein: CASSLASGPRNEQFF
CDR3 DNA: TGTGCCAGCAGCTTGGCGAGCGGTCCTCGCAATGAGCAGTTCTTC
J gene: TRBJ2-1
V gene: TRBV5-4
D gene: NA
clone size: NA

CDR3 protein: CASSQVPVGSRAEETQYF
CDR3 DNA: TGCGCCAGCAGCCAAGTACCCGTTGGGAGCAGGGCCGAAGAGACCCAGTACTTC
J gene: TRBJ2-5
V gene: TRBV4-1
D gene: NA
clone size: NA

CDR3 protein: CASSSRTSGGYTF
CDR3 DNA: TGTGCCAGCAGCTCAAGGACATCGGGTGGCTACACCTTC
J gene: TRBJ1-2
V gene: TRBV28
D gene: NA
clone size: NA

CDR3 protein: CASSPRLIGGNTEAFF
CDR3 DNA: TGTGCCAGCAGCCCTCGACTCATCGGAGGGAACACTGAAGCTTTCTTT
J gene: TRBJ1-1
V gene: TRBV7-2
D gene: NA
clone size: NA

CDR3 protein: CASSWDRGTLNTEAFF
CDR3 DNA: TGTGCCAGCAGTTGGGACAGGGGGACACTGAACACTGAAGCTTTCTTT
J gene: TRBJ1-1
V gene: TRBV28
D gene: TRBD1
clone size: NA

CDR3 protein: CASRMGGSHTEAFF
CDR3 DNA: TGTGCCAGTAGAATGGGGGGAAGCCACACTGAAGCTTTCTTT
J gene: TRBJ1-1
V gene: TRBV19
D gene: NA
clone size: NA

CDR3 protein: CASSIGQGAPNTGELFF
CDR3 DNA: TGCGCCAGCAGCATCGGACAGGGGGCTCCGAACACCGGGGAGCTGTTTTTT
J gene: TRBJ2-2
V gene: TRBV5-1
D gene: TRBD1
clone size: NA

CDR3 protein: CASSQTPGQGNF
CDR3 DNA: TGTGCCAGCAGCCAAACCCCGGGACAGGGTAATTTT
J gene: TRBJ2-3
V gene: TRBV5-6
D gene: TRBD1
clone size: NA

CDR3 protein: CASSPPKGTTIYNEQFF
CDR3 DNA: TGTGCCAGCAGTCCCCCCAAAGGGACCACAATTTACAATGAGCAGTTCTTC
J gene: TRBJ2-1
V gene: TRBV28
D gene: NA
clone size: NA

CDR3 protein: CATRGSGSQETQYF
CDR3 DNA: TGTGCCACCCGGGGAAGCGGGAGTCAAGAGACCCAGTACTTC
J gene: TRBJ2-5
V gene: TRBV27
D gene: TRBD2
clone size: NA

CDR3 protein: CASSQVGLALNEQFF
CDR3 DNA: TGCGCCAGCAGCCAAGTCGGACTAGCACTTAATGAGCAGTTCTTC
J gene: TRBJ2-1
V gene: TRBV4-1
D gene: TRBD2
clone size: NA

CDR3 protein: CASSAGTANEQFF
CDR3 DNA: TGTGCCAGCAGCGCGGGGACTGCCAATGAGCAGTTCTTC
J gene: TRBJ2-1
V gene: TRBV5-4
D gene: NA
clone size: NA

CDR3 protein: CASSLVQGNYGYTF
CDR3 DNA: TGTGCCAGCAGCTTAGTGCAGGGTAACTATGGCTACACCTTC
J gene: TRBJ1-2
V gene: TRBV7-9
D gene: NA
clone size: NA

CDR3 protein: CASSQEEGRNEQYF
CDR3 DNA: TGTGCCAGCAGCCAAGAAGAGGGACGAAACGAGCAGTACTTC
J gene: TRBJ2-7
V gene: TRBV4-2
D gene: NA
clone size: NA

CDR3 protein: CASSYSDIGISDTQYF
CDR3 DNA: TGTGCCAGCAGTTACTCCGACATCGGAATTTCAGATACGCAGTATTTT
J gene: TRBJ2-3
V gene: TRBV6-5
D gene: NA
clone size: once

CDR3 protein: CASSQRDFPGWEKKQFF
CDR3 DNA: TGTGCCAGCAGTCAACGAGATTTCCCGGGGTGGGAAAAAAAGCAGTTCTTC
J gene: TRBJ2-1
V gene: TRBV27
D gene: NA
clone size: NA

CDR3 protein: CASSQTETYEQYF
CDR3 DNA: TGCGCCAGCAGCCAAACCGAGACTTACGAGCAGTACTTC
J gene: TRBJ2-7
V gene: TRBV4-1
D gene: NA
clone size: NA

CDR3 protein: CASSLEGKYQPQHF
CDR3 DNA: TGTGCCAGCAGCTTAGAGGGGAAGTATCAGCCCCAGCATTTT
J gene: TRBJ1-5
V gene: TRBV7-9
D gene: NA
clone size: few

CDR3 protein: CASRPFTSGWNTGELFF
CDR3 DNA: TGCGCCAGCAGACCGTTTACTAGCGGATGGAACACCGGGGAGCTGTTTTTT
J gene: TRBJ2-2
V gene: TRBV5-1
D gene: TRBD2
clone size: NA

CDR3 protein: CASKLTGGGNYGYTF
CDR3 DNA: TGTGCCAGCAAATTAACGGGGGGGGGCAACTATGGCTACACCTTC
J gene: TRBJ1-2
V gene: TRBV27
D gene: NA
clone size: NA

CDR3 protein: CASSIALNQPQHF
CDR3 DNA: TGTGCCAGTAGTATCGCCCTCAATCAGCCCCAGCATTTT
J gene: TRBJ1-5
V gene: TRBV19
D gene: NA
clone size: once

CDR3 protein: CASSPQTSNQPQHF
CDR3 DNA: TGTGCCAGCTCACCACAAACGAGCAATCAGCCCCAGCATTTT
J gene: TRBJ1-5
V gene: TRBV18
D gene: NA
clone size: NA

CDR3 protein: CASSPPPGAYGYTF
CDR3 DNA: TGTGCCAGCAGCCCCCCCCCAGGGGCCTATGGCTACACCTTC
J gene: TRBJ1-2
V gene: TRBV5-4
D gene: NA
clone size: NA

CDR3 protein: CASSSRVNQPQHF
CDR3 DNA: TGTGCCAGCAGCAGTCGGGTAAATCAGCCCCAGCATTTT
J gene: TRBJ1-5
V gene: TRBV4-2
D gene: NA
clone size: NA

CDR3 protein: CASSPPQGQYTEAFF
CDR3 DNA: TGTGCCAGCTCACCACCTCAAGGACAGTACACTGAAGCTTTCTTT
J gene: TRBJ1-1
V gene: TRBV18
D gene: NA
clone size: NA

CDR3 protein: CAISDLLREGLPYEQYF
CDR3 DNA: TGTGCCATCAGTGATTTGTTGCGGGAGGGCCTCCCCTACGAGCAGTACTTC
J gene: TRBJ2-7
V gene: TRBV10-3
D gene: TRBD2
clone size: NA

CDR3 protein: CASSVVSSGANVLTF
CDR3 DNA: TGTGCCAGCAGTGTTGTGAGCTCTGGGGCCAACGTCCTGACTTTC
J gene: TRBJ2-6
V gene: TRBV6-1
D gene: NA
clone size: NA